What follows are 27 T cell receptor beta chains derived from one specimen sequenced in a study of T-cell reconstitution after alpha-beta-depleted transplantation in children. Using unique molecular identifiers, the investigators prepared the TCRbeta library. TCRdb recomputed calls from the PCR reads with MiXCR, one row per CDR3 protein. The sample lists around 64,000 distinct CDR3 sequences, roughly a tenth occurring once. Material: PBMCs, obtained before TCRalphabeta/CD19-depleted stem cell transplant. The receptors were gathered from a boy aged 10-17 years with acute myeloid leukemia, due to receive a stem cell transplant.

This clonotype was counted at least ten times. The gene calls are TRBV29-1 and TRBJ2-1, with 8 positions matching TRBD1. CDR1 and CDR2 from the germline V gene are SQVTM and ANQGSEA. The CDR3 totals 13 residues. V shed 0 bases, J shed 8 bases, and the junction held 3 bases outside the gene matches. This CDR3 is CSVEDGQGDEQFF. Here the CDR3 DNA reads TGCAGCGTTGAAGATGGACAGGGCGATGAGCAGTTCTTC.

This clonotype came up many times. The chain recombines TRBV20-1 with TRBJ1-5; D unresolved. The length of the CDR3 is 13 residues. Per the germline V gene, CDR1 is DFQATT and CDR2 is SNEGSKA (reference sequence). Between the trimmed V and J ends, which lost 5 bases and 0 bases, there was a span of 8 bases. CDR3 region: CSALRSSNQPQHF. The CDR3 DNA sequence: TGCAGTGCTCTGCGGAGTAGCAATCAGCCCCAGCATTTT.

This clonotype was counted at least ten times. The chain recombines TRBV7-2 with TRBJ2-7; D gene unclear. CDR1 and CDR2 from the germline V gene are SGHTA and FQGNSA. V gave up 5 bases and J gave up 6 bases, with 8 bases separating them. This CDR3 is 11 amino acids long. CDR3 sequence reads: CASSPLLEQYF. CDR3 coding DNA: TGTGCCAGCAGCCCCCTTCTCGAGCAGTACTTC.

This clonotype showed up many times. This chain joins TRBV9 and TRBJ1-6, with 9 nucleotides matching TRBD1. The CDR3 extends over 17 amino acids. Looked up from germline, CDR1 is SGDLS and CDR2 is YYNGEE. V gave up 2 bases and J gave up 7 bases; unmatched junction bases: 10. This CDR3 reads CASSVELWTGANSPLHF. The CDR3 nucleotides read TGTGCCAGCAGCGTTGAATTATGGACAGGGGCAAATTCACCCCTCCACTTT.

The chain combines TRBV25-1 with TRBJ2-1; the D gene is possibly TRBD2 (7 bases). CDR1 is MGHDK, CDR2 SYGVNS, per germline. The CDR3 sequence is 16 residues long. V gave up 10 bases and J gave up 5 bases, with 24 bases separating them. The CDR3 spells CATLPPLGGGNNEQFF. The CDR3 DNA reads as TGTGCCACCTTACCCCCTCTAGGGGGAGGGAACAATGAGCAGTTCTTC.

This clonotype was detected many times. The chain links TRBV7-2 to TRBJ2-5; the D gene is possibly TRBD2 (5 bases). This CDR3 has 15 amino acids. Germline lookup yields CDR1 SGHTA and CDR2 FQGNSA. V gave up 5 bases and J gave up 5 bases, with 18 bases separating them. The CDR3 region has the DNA TGTGCCAGCAGCCTAAACGGGATTAGTCAGGAGACCCAGTACTTC. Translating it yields CASSLNGISQETQYF.

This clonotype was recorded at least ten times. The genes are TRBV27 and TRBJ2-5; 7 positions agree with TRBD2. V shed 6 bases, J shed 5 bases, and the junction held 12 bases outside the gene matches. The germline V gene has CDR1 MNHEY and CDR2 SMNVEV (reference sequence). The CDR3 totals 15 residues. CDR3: CASSPGGLGVETQYF. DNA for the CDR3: TGTGCCAGCAGCCCCGGGGGGTTAGGCGTCGAGACCCAGTACTTC.

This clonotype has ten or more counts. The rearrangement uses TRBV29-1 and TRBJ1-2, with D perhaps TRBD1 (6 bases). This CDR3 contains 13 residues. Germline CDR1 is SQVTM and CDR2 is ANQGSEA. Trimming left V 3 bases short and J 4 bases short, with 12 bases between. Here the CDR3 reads CSVEGRGGYGYTF. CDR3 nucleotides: TGCAGCGTTGAGGGGCGAGGGGGCTATGGCTACACCTTC.

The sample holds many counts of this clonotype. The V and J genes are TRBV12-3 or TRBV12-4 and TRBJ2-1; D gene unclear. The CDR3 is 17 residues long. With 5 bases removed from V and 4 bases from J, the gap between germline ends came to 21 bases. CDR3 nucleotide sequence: TGTGCCAGCAGTACTCCTCCCCTTGCGAGATTGTACAATGAGCAGTTCTTC. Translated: CASSTPPLARLYNEQFF.

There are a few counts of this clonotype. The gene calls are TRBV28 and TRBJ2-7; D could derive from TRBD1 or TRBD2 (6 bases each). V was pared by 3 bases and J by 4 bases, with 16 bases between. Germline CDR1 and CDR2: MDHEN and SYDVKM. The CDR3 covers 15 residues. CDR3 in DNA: TGTGCCAGCAGTTTCTTCGGGGGCGCAAGTTACGAGCAGTACTTC. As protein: CASSFFGGASYEQYF.

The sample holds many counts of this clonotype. This chain's CDR3 is CASSYREGTGELFF. As DNA, the CDR3 is TGTGCCAGCAGCTACCGGGAAGGGACCGGGGAGCTGTTTTTT. This rearrangement joins TRBV7-9 to TRBJ2-2, with D perhaps matching TRBD2 (5 bases). CDR1 is SEHNR and CDR2 is FQNEAQ in the germline V gene (reference sequence). With 4 bases removed from V and 5 bases from J, the gap between germline ends came to 11 bases. The CDR3 runs to 14 residues.

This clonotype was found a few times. The CDR3 spells CASSLQGYSTDTQYF. The CDR3 DNA sequence: TGTGCCAGCAGCTTACAGGGGTATAGTACAGATACGCAGTATTTT. The chain carries TRBV7-9 and TRBJ2-3; D is possibly TRBD1 (6 bases). Germline CDR1 reads SEHNR; CDR2 reads FQNEAQ (reference sequence). The CDR3 sequence is 15 residues long. V lost 2 bases, J lost 3 bases, and 12 bases lay in between.

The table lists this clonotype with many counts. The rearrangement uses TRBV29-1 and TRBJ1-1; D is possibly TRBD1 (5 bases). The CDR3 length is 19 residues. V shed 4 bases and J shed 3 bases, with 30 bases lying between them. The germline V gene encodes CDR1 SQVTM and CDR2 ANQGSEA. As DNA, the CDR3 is TGCAGCGTTGCCCCAGCGTTGAGTTCGGGAGGGGTCTGGCACACTGAAGCTTTCTTT. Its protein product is CSVAPALSSGGVWHTEAFF. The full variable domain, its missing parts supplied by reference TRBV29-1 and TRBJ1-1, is SAVISQKPSRDICQRGTSLTIQCQVDSQVTMMFWYRQQPGQSLTLIATANQGSEATYESGFVIDKFPISRPNLTFSTLTVSNMSPEDSSIYLCSVAPALSSGGVWHTEAFFGQGTRLTVV.

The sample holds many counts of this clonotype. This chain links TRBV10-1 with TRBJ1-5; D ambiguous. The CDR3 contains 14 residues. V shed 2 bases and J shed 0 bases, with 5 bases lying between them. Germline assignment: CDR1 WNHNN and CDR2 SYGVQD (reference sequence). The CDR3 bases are TGCGCCAGCAGTGAGAGTTATAGCAATCAGCCCCAGCATTTT. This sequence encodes CASSESYSNQPQHF.

The CDR3 reads CASSSRRLGGETQYF. CDR3 coding DNA: TGTGCCAGCAGCTCCAGGCGCCTGGGCGGGGAGACCCAGTACTTC. The rearrangement uses TRBV4-2 and TRBJ2-5; possibly TRBD2 for D (5 bases). The V end lost 5 bases, the J end lost 5 bases, and 18 bases lay between the germline ends. This CDR3 is built from 15 residues. The germline gives CDR1 LGHNA, CDR2 YNFKEQ.

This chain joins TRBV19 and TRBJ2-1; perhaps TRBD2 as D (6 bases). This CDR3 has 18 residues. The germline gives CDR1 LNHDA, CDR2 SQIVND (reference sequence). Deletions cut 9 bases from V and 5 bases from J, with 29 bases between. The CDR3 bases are TGTGCCAGCAGGCCGGGTCCCTTCGGCCTAGCGCTAAACAATGAGCAGTTCTTC. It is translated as CASRPGPFGLALNNEQFF.

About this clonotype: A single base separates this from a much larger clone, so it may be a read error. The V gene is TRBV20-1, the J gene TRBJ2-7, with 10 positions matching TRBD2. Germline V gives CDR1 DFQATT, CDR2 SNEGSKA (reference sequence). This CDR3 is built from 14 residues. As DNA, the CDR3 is TGCAGAGGAGTCGGACTAGCGGCAGCCTACGAGCAGTACTTC. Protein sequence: CRGVGLAAAYEQYF.

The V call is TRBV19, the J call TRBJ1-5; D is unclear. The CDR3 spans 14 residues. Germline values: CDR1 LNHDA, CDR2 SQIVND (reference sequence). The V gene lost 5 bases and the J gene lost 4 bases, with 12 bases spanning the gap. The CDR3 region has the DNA TGTGCCAGTAGTCCTACGGCCGGAAATCAGCCCCAGCATTTT. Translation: CASSPTAGNQPQHF.

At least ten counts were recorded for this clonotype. CDR3 residues: CSARRTEINTGELFF. The CDR3 DNA sequence: TGCAGTGCTAGGAGGACAGAGATTAACACCGGGGAGCTGTTTTTT. The V call is TRBV20-1, the J call TRBJ2-2, with a tentative D call TRBD1 (6 bases). Trimming took 3 bases from V and 2 from J, leaving 13 bases between them. This CDR3 contains 15 residues. Germline CDR1 is DFQATT and CDR2 is SNEGSKA (reference sequence).

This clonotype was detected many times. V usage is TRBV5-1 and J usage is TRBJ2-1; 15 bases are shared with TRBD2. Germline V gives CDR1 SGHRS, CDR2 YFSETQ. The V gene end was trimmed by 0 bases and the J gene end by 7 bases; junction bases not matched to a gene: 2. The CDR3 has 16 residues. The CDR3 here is CASSLGGTSGRNEQFF. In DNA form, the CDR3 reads TGCGCCAGCAGCTTGGGCGGGACTAGCGGGAGGAATGAGCAGTTCTTC.

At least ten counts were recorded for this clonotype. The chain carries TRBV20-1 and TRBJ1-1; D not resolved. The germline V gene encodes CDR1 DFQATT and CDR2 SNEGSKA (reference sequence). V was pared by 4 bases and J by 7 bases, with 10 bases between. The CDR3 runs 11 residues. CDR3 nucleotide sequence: TGCAGTGCTACCGTACGGGGTGAAGCTTTCTTT. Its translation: CSATVRGEAFF.

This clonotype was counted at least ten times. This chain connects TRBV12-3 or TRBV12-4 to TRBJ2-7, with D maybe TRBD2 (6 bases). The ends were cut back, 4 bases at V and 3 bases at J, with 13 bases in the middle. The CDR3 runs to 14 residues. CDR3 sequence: CASSSGTVNYEQYF. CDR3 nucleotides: TGTGCCAGCAGTTCCGGGACTGTTAACTACGAGCAGTACTTC.

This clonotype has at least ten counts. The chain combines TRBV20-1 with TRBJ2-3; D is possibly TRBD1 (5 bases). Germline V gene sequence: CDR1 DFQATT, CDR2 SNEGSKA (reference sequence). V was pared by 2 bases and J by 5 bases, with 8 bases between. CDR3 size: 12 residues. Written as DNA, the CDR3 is TGCAGTGCTAGACCAGGGATAGATACGCAGTATTTT. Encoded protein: CSARPGIDTQYF.

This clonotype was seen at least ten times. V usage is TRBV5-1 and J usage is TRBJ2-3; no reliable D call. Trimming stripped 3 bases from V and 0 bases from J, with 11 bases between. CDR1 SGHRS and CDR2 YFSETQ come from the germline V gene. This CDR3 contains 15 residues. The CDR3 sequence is CASSSWKSSTDTQYF. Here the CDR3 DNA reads TGCGCCAGCAGCTCCTGGAAAAGTAGCACAGATACGCAGTATTTT.

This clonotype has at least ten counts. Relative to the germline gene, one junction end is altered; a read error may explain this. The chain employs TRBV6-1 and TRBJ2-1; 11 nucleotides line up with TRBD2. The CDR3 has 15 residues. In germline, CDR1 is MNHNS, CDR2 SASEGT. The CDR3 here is CASSPGTSGYNEQFF. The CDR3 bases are TGCGCCAGCAGCCCTGGGACTAGCGGTTACAATGAGCAGTTCTTC.

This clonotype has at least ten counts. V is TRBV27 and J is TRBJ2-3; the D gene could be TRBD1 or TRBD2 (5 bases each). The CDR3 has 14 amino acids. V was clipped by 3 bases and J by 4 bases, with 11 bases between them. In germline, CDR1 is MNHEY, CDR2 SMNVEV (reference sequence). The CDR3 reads CASSLGPLADTQYF. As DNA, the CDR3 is TGTGCCAGCAGTTTGGGACCGCTAGCAGATACGCAGTATTTT.

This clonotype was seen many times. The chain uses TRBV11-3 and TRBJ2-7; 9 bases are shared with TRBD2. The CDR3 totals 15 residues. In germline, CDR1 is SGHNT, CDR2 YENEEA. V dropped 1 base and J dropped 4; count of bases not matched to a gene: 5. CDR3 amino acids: CASSLVRGGRYEQYV. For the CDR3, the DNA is TGTGCCAGCAGCTTAGTGCGGGGGGGCCGTTACGAGCAGTACGTC.